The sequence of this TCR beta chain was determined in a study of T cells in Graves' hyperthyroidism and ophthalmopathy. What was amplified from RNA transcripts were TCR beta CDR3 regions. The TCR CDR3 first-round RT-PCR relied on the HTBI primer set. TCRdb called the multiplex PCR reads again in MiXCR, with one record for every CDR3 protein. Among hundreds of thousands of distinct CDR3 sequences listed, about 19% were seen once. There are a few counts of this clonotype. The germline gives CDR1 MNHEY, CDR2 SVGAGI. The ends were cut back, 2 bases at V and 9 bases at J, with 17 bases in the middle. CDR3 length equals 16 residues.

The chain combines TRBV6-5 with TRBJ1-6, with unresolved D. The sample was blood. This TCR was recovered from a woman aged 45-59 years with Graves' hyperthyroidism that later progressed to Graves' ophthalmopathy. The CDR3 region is CASSYVRRPRGSPLHF. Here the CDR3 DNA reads TGTGCCAGCAGTTACGTTCGTCGTCCCCGAGGTTCACCCCTCCACTTT.